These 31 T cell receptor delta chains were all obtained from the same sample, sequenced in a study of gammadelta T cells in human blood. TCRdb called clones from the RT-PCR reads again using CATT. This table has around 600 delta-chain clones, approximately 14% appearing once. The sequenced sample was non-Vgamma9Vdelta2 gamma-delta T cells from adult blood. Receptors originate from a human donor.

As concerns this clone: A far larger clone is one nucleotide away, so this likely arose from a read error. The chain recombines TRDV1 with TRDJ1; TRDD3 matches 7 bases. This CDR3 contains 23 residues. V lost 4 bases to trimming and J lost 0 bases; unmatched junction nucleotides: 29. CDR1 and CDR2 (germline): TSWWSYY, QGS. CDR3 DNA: TGTGCTCTTGGGGGGACTCCTGCCTCCTCAGTACTGGGGATAAGATTGTACACCGATAAACTCATCTTT. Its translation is CALGGTPASSVLGIRLYTDKLIF.

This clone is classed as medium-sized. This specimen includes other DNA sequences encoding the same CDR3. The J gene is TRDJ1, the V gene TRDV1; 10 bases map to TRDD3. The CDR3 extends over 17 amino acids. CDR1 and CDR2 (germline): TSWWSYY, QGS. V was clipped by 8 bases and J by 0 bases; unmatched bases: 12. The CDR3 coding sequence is TGTGCTCTTACTCTTTCACTGGGGGATTTTTACACCGATAAACTCATCTTT. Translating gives CALTLSLGDFYTDKLIF.

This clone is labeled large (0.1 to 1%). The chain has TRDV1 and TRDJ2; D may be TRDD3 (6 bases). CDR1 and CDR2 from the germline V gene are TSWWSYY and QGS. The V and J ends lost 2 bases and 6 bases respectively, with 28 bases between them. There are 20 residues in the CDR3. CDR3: CALGEEIKLDSGRIPAQLFF. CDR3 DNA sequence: TGTGCTCTTGGGGAAGAAATTAAACTCGATTCCGGACGGATACCAGCACAACTCTTCTTT.

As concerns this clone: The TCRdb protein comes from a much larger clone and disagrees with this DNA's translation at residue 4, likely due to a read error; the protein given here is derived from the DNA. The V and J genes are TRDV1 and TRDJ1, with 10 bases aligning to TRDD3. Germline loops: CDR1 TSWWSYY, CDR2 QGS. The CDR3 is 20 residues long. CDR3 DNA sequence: TGTGCTCTTAGGGAACTTTACTTACCCGAAGCCCACTGGGGGATGACAAAACTCATCTTT. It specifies CALRELYLPEAHWGMTKLIF.

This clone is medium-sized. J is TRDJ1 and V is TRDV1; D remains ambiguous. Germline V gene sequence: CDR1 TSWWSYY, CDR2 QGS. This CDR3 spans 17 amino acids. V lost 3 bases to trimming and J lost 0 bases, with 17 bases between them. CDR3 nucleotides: TGTGCTCTTGGGGAGCTATGGAGCCTGGCGTACACCGATAAACTCATCTTT. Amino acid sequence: CALGELWSLAYTDKLIF.

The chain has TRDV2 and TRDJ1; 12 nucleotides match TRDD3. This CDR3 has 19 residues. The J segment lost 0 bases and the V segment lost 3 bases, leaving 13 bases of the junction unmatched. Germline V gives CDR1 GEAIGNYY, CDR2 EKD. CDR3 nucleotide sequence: TGTGCCTGTGACGAAGTCCAAAGACTGGGGGATACCGACACCGATAAACTCATCTTT. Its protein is CACDEVQRLGDTDTDKLIF.

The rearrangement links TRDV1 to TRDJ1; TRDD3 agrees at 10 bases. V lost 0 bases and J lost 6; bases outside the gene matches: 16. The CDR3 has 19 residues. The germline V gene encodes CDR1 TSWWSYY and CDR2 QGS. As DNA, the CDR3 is TGTGCTCTTGGGGAACTAGCGAAACCCCCTCGTACTGGGGGATATAAACTCATCTTT. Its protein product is CALGELAKPPRTGGYKLIF.

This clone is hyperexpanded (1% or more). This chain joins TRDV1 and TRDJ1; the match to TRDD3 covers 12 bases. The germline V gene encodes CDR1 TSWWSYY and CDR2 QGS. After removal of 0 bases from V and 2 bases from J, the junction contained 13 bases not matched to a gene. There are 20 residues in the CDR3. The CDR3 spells CALGELSSYWGILMTDKLIF. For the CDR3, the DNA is TGTGCTCTTGGGGAACTCTCCTCTTACTGGGGGATACTGATGACCGATAAACTCATCTTT.

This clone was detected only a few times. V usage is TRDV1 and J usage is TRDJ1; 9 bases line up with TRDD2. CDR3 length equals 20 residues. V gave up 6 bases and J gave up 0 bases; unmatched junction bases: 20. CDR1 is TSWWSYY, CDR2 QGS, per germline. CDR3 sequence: CALGSPGLPTYWGDTDKLIF. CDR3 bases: TGTGCTCTTGGTAGCCCCGGCCTTCCTACGTACTGGGGAGACACCGATAAACTCATCTTT.

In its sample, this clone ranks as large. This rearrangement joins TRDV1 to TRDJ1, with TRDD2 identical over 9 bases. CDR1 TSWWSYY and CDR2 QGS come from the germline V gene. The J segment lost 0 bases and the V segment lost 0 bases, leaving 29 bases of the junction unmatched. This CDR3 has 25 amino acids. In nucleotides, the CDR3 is TGTGCTCTTGGGGAACTTTTAAGTCCCTTCCTACAAATCGGGTCCTCCCTACGGTACACCGATAAACTCATCTTT. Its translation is CALGELLSPFLQIGSSLRYTDKLIF.

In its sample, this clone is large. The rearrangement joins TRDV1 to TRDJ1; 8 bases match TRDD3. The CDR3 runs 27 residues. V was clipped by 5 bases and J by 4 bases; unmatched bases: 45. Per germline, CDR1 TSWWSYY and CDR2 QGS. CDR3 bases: TGTGCTCTTGGGTCTCTAACTAATTTAGGGCTCTACGACCTAGGAACCGTTACTGGGGGCCATTTCGATAAACTCATCTTT. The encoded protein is CALGSLTNLGLYDLGTVTGGHFDKLIF.

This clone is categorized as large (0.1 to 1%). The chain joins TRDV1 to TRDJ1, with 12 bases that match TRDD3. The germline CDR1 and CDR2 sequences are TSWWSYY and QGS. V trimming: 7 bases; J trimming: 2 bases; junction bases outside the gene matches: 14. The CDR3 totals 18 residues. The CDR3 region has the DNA TGTGCTCTTGCACCCACCAGTCTGGGGGATACGGGAACCGATAAACTCATCTTT. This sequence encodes CALAPTSLGDTGTDKLIF.

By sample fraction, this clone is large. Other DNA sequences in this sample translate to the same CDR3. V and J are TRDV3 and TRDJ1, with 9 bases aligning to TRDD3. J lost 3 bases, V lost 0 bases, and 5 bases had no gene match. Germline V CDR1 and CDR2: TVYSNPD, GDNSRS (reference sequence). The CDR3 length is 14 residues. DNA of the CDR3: TGTGCCTTTAGCGGGGGATACATCCCCGATAAACTCATCTTT. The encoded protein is CAFSGGYIPDKLIF.

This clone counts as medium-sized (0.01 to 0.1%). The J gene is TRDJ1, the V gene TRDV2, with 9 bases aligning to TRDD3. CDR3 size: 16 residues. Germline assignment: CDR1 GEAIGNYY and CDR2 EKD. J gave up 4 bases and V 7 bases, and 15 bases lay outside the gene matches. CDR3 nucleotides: TGTGCCTGGGGTACTGGGGGACCCTATTTTCACGATAAACTCATCTTT. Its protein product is CAWGTGGPYFHDKLIF.

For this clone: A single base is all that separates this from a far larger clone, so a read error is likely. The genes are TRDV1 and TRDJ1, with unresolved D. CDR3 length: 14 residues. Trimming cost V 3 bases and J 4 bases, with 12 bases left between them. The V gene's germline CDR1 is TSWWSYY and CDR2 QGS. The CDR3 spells CALGDDFENDKLIF. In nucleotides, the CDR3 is TGTGCTCTTGGGGATGACTTCGAAAACGATAAACTCATCTTT.

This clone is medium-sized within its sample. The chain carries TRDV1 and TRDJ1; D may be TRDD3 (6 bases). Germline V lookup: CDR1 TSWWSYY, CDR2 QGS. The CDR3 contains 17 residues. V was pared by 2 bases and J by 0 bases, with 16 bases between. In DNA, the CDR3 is TGTGCTCTTGGGGAAGGGGGTGAGGATACCGACACCGATAAACTCATCTTT. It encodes CALGEGGEDTDTDKLIF.

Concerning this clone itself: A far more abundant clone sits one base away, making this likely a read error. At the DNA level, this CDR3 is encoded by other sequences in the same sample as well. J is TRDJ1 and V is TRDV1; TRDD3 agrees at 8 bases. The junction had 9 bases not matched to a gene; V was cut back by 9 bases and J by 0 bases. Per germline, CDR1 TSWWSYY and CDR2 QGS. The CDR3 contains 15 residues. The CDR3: CALGLGDTYTDKLIF. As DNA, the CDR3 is TGTGCTCTCGGCCTCGGGGATACTTACACCGATAAACTCATCTTT.

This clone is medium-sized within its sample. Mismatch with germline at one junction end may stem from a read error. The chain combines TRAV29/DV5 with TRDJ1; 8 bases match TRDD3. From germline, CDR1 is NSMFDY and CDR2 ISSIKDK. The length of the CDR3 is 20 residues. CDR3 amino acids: CATIRYWGYSNCWYTDNLIF. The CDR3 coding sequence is TGTGCGACCATCAGGTACTGGGGATACTCAAATTGTTGGTACACCGATAATCTCATCTTT. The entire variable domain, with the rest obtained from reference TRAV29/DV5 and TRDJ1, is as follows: DQQVKQNSPSLSVQEGRISILNCDYTNSMFDYFLWYKKYPAEGPTFLISISSIKDKNEDGRFTVFLNKSAKHLSLHIVPSQPGDSAVYFCATIRYWGYSNCWYTDNLIFGKGTRVTVEP.

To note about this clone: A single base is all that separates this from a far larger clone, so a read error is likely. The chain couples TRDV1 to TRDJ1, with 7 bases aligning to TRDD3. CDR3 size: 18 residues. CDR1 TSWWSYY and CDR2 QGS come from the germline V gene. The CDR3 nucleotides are TGTGCTCTTGGGACTCGCCACCCGGGGGATGAGGGATCCGATAAACCCATCTTT. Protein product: CALGTRHPGDEGSDKPIF.

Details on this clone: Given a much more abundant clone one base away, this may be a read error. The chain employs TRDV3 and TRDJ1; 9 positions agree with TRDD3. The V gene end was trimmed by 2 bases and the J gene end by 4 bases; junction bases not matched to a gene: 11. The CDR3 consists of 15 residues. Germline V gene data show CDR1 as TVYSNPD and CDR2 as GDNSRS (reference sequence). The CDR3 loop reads CAFPPPWGMIDKLIF. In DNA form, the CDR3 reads TGTGCCTTTCCCCCACCCTGGGGGATGATCGATAAACTCATCTTT.

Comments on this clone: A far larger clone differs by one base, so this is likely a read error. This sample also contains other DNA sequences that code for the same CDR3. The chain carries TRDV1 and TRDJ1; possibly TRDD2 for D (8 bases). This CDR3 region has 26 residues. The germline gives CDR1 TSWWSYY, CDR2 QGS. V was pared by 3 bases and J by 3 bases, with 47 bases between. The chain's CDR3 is CALGEVSFLFIIVWGNPSEGADKLIF. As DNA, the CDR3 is TGTGCTCTTGGGGAGGTTTCCTTCCTATTTATCATCGTTTGGGGGAACCCGAGCGAGGGCGCCGATAAACTCATCTTT.

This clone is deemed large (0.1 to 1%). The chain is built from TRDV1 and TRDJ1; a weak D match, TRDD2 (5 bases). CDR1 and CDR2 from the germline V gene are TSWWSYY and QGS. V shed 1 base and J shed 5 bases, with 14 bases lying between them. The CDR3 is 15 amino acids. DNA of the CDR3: TGTGCTCTTGGGGAACACCCCTACCCTGTTGATAAACTCATCTTT. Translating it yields CALGEHPYPVDKLIF.

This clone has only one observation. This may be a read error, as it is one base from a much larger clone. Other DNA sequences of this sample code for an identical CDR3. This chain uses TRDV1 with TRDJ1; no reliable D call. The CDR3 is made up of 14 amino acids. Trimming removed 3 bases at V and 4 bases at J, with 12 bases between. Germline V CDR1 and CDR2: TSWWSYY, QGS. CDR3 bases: TGTGCTCTTGGGGATTCGGAGAGGGACGATAAACTCATCTTT. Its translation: CALGDSERDDKLIF.

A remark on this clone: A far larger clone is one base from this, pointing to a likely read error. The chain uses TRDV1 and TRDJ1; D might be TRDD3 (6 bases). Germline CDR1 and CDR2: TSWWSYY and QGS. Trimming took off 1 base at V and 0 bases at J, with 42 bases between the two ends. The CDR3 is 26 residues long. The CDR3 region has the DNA TGTGCTCTTGGGGAACATCTGAAATTCCGCTCCTCGGTGGGGATTTTGAATTTTGTGTACACCGATAAACTCATCTTT. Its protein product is CALGEHLKFRSSVGILNFVYTDKLIF.

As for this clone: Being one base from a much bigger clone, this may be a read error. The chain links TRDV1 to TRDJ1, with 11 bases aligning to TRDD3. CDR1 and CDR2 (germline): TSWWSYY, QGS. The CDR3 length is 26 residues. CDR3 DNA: TGTGCTCTTGGGGAACTTCCTCATCCTACTACAACGTGGGGGATACGCCCGTTTGCTAGGACCGATAAACGCATCTTT. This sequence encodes CALGELPHPTTTWGIRPFARTDKRIF.

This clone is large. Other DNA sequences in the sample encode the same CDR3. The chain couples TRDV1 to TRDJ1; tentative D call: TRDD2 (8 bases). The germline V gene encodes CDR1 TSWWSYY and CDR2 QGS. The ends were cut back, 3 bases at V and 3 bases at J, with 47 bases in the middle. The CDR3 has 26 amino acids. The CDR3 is CALGEVSFLFIIVWGNPSEGADKLIF. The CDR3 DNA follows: TGTGCTCTTGGGGAGGTTTCCTTCCTATTTATCATCGTTTGGGGGAACCCAAGCGAGGGCGCCGATAAACTCATCTTT.

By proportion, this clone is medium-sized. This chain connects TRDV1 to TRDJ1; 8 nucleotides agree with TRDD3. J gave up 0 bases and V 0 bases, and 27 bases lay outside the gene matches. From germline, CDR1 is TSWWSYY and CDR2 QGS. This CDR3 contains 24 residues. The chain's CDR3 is CALGELDPIIVPWGYSRYTDKLIF. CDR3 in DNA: TGTGCTCTTGGGGAACTAGATCCTATTATAGTCCCGTGGGGATACTCGAGGTACACCGATAAACTCATCTTT.

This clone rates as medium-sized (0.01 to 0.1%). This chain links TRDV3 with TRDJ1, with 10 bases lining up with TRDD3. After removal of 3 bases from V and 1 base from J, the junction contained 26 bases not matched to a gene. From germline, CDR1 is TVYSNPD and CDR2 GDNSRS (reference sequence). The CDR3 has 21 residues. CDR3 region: CAFPATAGDTALTPATDKLIF. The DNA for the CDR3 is TGTGCCTTCCCCGCGACCGCGGGGGATACGGCCTTAACCCCGGCCACCGATAAACTCATCTTT.

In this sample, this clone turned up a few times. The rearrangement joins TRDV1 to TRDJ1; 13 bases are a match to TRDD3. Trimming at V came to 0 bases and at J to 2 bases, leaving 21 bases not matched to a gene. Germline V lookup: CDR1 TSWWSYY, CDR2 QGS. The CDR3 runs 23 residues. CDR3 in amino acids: CALGELYLPEAHWGIRTTDKLIF. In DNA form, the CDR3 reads TGTGCTCTTGGGGAACTTTACTTACCCGAAGCCCACTGGGGGATACGAACTACCGATAAACTCATCTTT.

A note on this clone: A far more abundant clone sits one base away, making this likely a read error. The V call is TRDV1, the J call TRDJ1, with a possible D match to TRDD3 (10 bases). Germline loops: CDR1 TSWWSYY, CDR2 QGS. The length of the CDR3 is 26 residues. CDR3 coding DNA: TGTGCTCTTGGGGAAACAGAGGCCTTCCTACGGGGGATACGAGATTTTGCGTACGATTTATCCGATAAACGCATCTTT. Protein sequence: CALGETEAFLRGIRDFAYDLSDKRIF.

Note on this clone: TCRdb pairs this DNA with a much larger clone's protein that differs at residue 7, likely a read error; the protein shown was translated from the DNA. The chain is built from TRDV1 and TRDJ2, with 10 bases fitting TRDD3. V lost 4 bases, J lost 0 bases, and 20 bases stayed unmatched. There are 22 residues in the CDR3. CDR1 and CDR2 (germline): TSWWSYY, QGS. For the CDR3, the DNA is TGTGCTCTTGGGGCCACAATGGGGGATACACCTCTTAGATTATCTTTGACAGCACAACTCTTCTTT. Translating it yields CALGATMGDTPLRLSLTAQLFF.